The next 27 T cell receptor beta chains were all read from a single sample in a study of cytomegalovirus exposure and HLA in healthy donors. The repertoire was sequenced with immunoSEQ multiplex PCR; TCRdb's copy has only in-frame clones and lacks some. Of roughly 56,000 clones listed, about 94% were seen once; the top ten hold under 2.5%. Sequencing was done on a sample of PBMCs. These receptors were taken from a man aged 18 to 29 in good health and CMV-seronegative.

This sequence joins TRBV4-1 and TRBJ1-1, with TRBD1 as a possible D gene (5 bases). V lost 1 base, J lost 3 bases, and 15 bases lay in between. This CDR3 region has 16 residues. The germline gives CDR1 MGHRA, CDR2 YSYEKL. Here the CDR3 reads CASSQGWGGGDTEAFF. The CDR3 bases are TGCGCCAGCAGCCAAGGATGGGGGGGAGGGGACACTGAAGCTTTCTTT.

The chain recombines TRBV13 with TRBJ2-7; TRBD2 matches at 11 bases. The CDR3 extends over 14 amino acids. V lost 3 bases to trimming and J lost 4 bases; unmatched junction nucleotides: 2. Germline CDR1 is PRHDT and CDR2 is FYEKMQ (reference sequence). The CDR3 DNA is TGTGCCAGCAGCTTGACTAGCGGGAAGTACGAGCAGTACTTC. It is translated as CASSLTSGKYEQYF.

The chain recombines TRBV28 with TRBJ2-3; 7 bases match TRBD2. This CDR3 is 16 amino acids long. The germline gives CDR1 MDHEN, CDR2 SYDVKM. V was pared by 3 bases and J by 0 bases, with 6 bases of the junction left unmatched. The CDR3 here is CASSFLGGPSTDTQYF. CDR3 DNA sequence: TGTGCCAGCAGTTTCCTGGGAGGGCCCAGCACAGATACGCAGTATTTT. Using reference TRBV28 and TRBJ2-3 for the parts outside the CDR3, the full variable domain is DVKVTQSSRYLVKRTGEKVFLECVQDMDHENMFWYRQDPGLGLRLIYFSYDVKMKEKGDIPEGYSVSREKKERFSLILESASTNQTSMYLCASSFLGGPSTDTQYFGPGTRLTVL.

The chain combines TRBV5-1 with TRBJ1-4, with TRBD1 as a possible D gene (6 bases). Looked up from germline, CDR1 is SGHRS and CDR2 is YFSETQ. The CDR3 runs 14 residues. Trimming took off 0 bases at V and 8 bases at J, with 11 bases between the two ends. The CDR3 sequence is CASSLEGGTEKLFF. In DNA, the CDR3 is TGCGCCAGCAGCTTGGAAGGGGGTACGGAAAAACTGTTTTTT.

Worth noting for this clone: Sequence at one end of the junction differs from germline and may be a read error. This chain links TRBV5-1 with TRBJ1-4; 9 positions match TRBD1. The germline V gene encodes CDR1 SGHRS and CDR2 YFSETQ. CDR3 length: 17 residues. The DNA for the CDR3 is TGCGCCAGCAGTTTGGGGACAGGGAGAGCGACTAATGAAAAACTGTTTTTT. Translation gives CASSLGTGRATNEKLFF.

This chain joins TRBV6-1 and TRBJ2-4; TRBD2 might be the D (6 bases). In germline, CDR1 is MNHNS, CDR2 SASEGT. V was cut by 6 bases and J by 0 bases, with 12 bases left in between. This CDR3 region has 15 residues. The CDR3 coding sequence is TGTGCCAGCAGGGGAGGCGGCGGAGCCAAAAACATTCAGTACTTC. Translation gives CASRGGGGAKNIQYF.

This chain connects TRBV5-4 to TRBJ2-2; no clear D. Between the trimmed V and J ends, which lost 4 bases and 0 bases, there was a span of 10 bases. The germline V gene encodes CDR1 SGHNT and CDR2 YYREEE (reference sequence). The CDR3 loop spans 15 amino acids. The CDR3 coding sequence is TGTGCCAGCAGCCTCAACAGCCCGAACACCGGGGAGCTGTTTTTT. Translation: CASSLNSPNTGELFF.

V and J are TRBV7-9 and TRBJ2-1; 12 nucleotides agree with TRBD2. After removal of 3 bases from V and 7 bases from J, the junction contained 7 bases not matched to a gene. The CDR3 runs to 16 residues. Germline-derived CDR1 and CDR2 are SEHNR and FQNEAQ (reference sequence). CDR3 loop: CASSFWTSGVANEQFF. The CDR3 DNA sequence: TGTGCCAGCAGCTTCTGGACTAGCGGGGTGGCGAATGAGCAGTTCTTC.

The chain uses TRBV25-1 and TRBJ2-1; 10 bases fit TRBD2. J lost 1 base, V lost 2 bases, and 8 bases had no gene match. Germline V gene data show CDR1 as MGHDK and CDR2 as SYGVNS. This CDR3 contains 18 residues. Written as DNA, the CDR3 is TGTGCCAGCAGTGAAGTCCAAGGTAGCGGGAGGTCCTACAATGAGCAGTTCTTC. Amino acids: CASSEVQGSGRSYNEQFF.

CDR3 amino acids: CASSAPVGSTGELFF. Here the CDR3 DNA reads TGTGCCAGCAGTGCACCGGTAGGGAGCACCGGGGAGCTGTTTTTT. This rearrangement joins TRBV6-1 to TRBJ2-2, with D tentatively TRBD2 (5 bases). The germline V and J ends were trimmed by 4 bases and 4 bases, with 13 bases remaining between them. Germline V CDR1 and CDR2: MNHNS, SASEGT. CDR3 size: 15 residues.

The chain has TRBV6-1 and TRBJ1-1, with a possible D match to TRBD1 (6 bases). Germline V gene lookup returns CDR1 MNHNS and CDR2 SASEGT. The V and J ends lost 6 bases and 5 bases respectively, with 13 bases between them. This CDR3 region has 13 residues. The CDR3 loop reads CASSSQGRTEAFF. The CDR3 DNA sequence: TGTGCCAGCAGCTCACAGGGAAGAACTGAAGCTTTCTTT.

Only a few counts were recorded for this clone. V is TRBV30 and J is TRBJ2-7, with D hard to call. The CDR3 runs 12 residues. V dropped 0 bases and J dropped 2 bases, with 5 bases sitting between them. Germline V CDR1 and CDR2: GTSNPN, SVGIG (reference sequence). The CDR3 sequence: CAWSVQTYEQYF. The CDR3 DNA sequence: TGTGCCTGGAGTGTACAGACCTACGAGCAGTACTTC.

The chain carries TRBV27 and TRBJ1-1; D is unclear. Germline V CDR1 and CDR2: MNHEY, SMNVEV (reference sequence). The V end was cut by 6 bases, the J end by 1 base, with 9 bases between. The CDR3 length is 13 residues. In DNA form, the CDR3 reads TGTGCCAGCAGGGCTAACAGGAACACTGAAGCTTTCTTT. This encodes CASRANRNTEAFF.

This clone showed up just once. The chain combines TRBV4-1 with TRBJ1-1; TRBD1 agrees at 9 bases. Germline lookup yields CDR1 MGHRA and CDR2 YSYEKL. The V and J ends lost 3 bases and 0 bases, in that order; junction bases with no gene match: 2. This CDR3 is 15 amino acids long. The CDR3 DNA follows: TGCGCCAGCAGCCAGGGGGACAGGGTGAACACTGAAGCTTTCTTT. Translation gives CASSQGDRVNTEAFF.

The chain links TRBV14 to TRBJ2-7, with TRBD2 matching over 11 bases. V shed 3 bases, J shed 11 bases, and the junction held 3 bases outside the gene matches. CDR3 length equals 12 residues. The V gene's germline CDR1 is SGHDN and CDR2 FVKESK. The CDR3 is CASSHGTSGEYF. The CDR3 DNA reads as TGTGCCAGCAGCCACGGGACTAGCGGAGAGTACTTC.

This clone was picked up one time. The V call is TRBV28, the J call TRBJ2-7, with 7 bases matching TRBD1. Trimming took 7 bases from V and 4 from J; bases not matched to a gene: 7. CDR1 MDHEN and CDR2 SYDVKM come from the germline V gene. CDR3 length: 13 amino acids. The CDR3 nucleotides are TGTGCCAGCACCGGGACAGCTGAGTACGAGCAGTACTTC. It translates to CASTGTAEYEQYF.

The V gene is TRBV19, the J gene TRBJ1-5; tentative D call: TRBD1 (5 bases). Germline lookup yields CDR1 LNHDA and CDR2 SQIVND (reference sequence). Trimming stripped 5 bases from V and 5 bases from J, with 13 bases between. The CDR3 runs to 14 residues. CDR3 nucleotides: TGTGCCAGTAGTTCGAGGCGGGGGGATCAGCCCCAGCATTTT. Translating it yields CASSSRRGDQPQHF.

V gene TRBV9 combines with J gene TRBJ2-1, with a possible D match to TRBD2 (7 bases). This CDR3 has 15 residues. Germline V gene sequence: CDR1 SGDLS, CDR2 YYNGEE. The germline V and J ends were trimmed by 3 bases and 8 bases, with 18 bases remaining between them. In nucleotides, the CDR3 is TGTGCCAGCAGCGCGGGGACAAAAACTAGCGATGAGCAGTTCTTC. Amino acids: CASSAGTKTSDEQFF. The full variable domain, its missing parts supplied by reference TRBV9 and TRBJ2-1, is DSGVTQTPKHLITATGQRVTLRCSPRSGDLSVYWYQQSLDQGLQFLIQYYNGEERAKGNILERFSAQQFPDLHSELNLSSLELGDSALYFCASSAGTKTSDEQFFGPGTRLTVL.

The chain recombines TRBV6-5 with TRBJ2-3; TRBD2 aligns across 7 bases. Germline V gives CDR1 MNHEY, CDR2 SVGAGI. V lost 2 bases, J lost 2 bases, and 4 bases stayed unmatched. The CDR3 is made up of 15 amino acids. The CDR3, as DNA: TGTGCCAGCAGTTACGGGGGGGGGTCCACAGATACGCAGTATTTT. It specifies CASSYGGGSTDTQYF.

The V call is TRBV19, the J call TRBJ2-1, with a possible D match to TRBD2 (6 bases). The germline V gene has CDR1 LNHDA and CDR2 SQIVND (reference sequence). CDR3 length equals 14 residues. V shed 7 bases and J shed 2 bases, with 12 bases lying between them. For the CDR3, the DNA is TGTGCCAGTAACGAGCGGGTTGCCTACAATGAGCAGTTCTTC. It yields the protein CASNERVAYNEQFF.

The chain is built from TRBV10-3 and TRBJ1-3; tentative D call: TRBD1 (5 bases). Germline CDR1 is ENHRY and CDR2 is SYGVKD. With 3 bases removed from V and 3 bases from J, the gap between germline ends came to 9 bases. CDR3 size: 14 residues. CDR3 bases: TGTGCCATCAGTGATCACAGGATTGGAAACACCATATATTTT. The encoded protein is CAISDHRIGNTIYF.

This chain joins TRBV11-2 and TRBJ2-2, with TRBD2 matching over 8 bases. CDR1 and CDR2 (germline): SGHAT, FQNNGV. V lost 5 bases and J lost 5; bases outside the gene matches: 7. The CDR3 covers 15 residues. The CDR3 nucleotides are TGTGCCAGCAGCCGAACTAGCGGCTTAACCGGGGAGCTGTTTTTT. It translates to CASSRTSGLTGELFF.

The chain joins TRBV5-1 to TRBJ2-1; TRBD2 might be the D (6 bases). CDR3 size: 11 residues. Between the trimmed V and J ends, which lost 3 bases and 8 bases, there was a span of 6 bases. Germline V gene lookup returns CDR1 SGHRS and CDR2 YFSETQ. The CDR3 region has the DNA TGCGCCAGCAGCTGGGGGGATGAGCAGTTCTTC. Translating it yields CASSWGDEQFF. The full variable domain, rest sourced from reference TRBV5-1 and TRBJ2-1, is KAGVTQTPRYLIKTRGQQVTLSCSPISGHRSVSWYQQTPGQGLQFLFEYFSETQRNKGNFPGRFSGRQFSNSRSEMNVSTLELGDSALYLCASSWGDEQFFGPGTRLTVL.

This clone was counted a single time. The rearrangement links TRBV29-1 to TRBJ2-5, with TRBD1 matching 7 bases. Germline V gene lookup returns CDR1 SQVTM and CDR2 ANQGSEA. CDR3 size: 15 residues. J was trimmed by 5 bases and V by 0 bases; bases with no gene match: 9. CDR3 loop: CSVEDPRGRVETQYF. The CDR3 DNA reads as TGCAGCGTTGAAGATCCAAGGGGGCGAGTCGAGACCCAGTACTTC.

This chain connects TRBV28 to TRBJ1-2; 11 bases align to TRBD1. There are 15 residues in the CDR3. Germline CDR1 reads MDHEN; CDR2 reads SYDVKM. The ends lost 6 bases at V and 4 bases at J; junction bases unmatched: 7. CDR3 residues: CASRPGQGGVYGYTF. CDR3 nucleotides: TGTGCCAGCAGGCCGGGACAGGGGGGAGTCTATGGCTACACCTTC.

This sequence joins TRBV7-8 and TRBJ2-6; D is possibly TRBD2 (5 bases). CDR3 size: 18 residues. V was shortened by 2 bases and J by 2 bases, with 16 bases between the two germline ends. Per germline, CDR1 SGHVS and CDR2 FQNEAQ. CDR3 bases: TGTGCCAGCAGCTTATTAGGCGGAGGTTCGACTGGGGCCAACGTCCTGACTTTC. Translation: CASSLLGGGSTGANVLTF. Supplemented by reference TRBV7-8 and TRBJ2-6, the full variable domain reads GAGVSQSPRYKVAKRGQDVALRCDPISGHVSLFWYQQALGQGPEFLTYFQNEAQLDKSGLPSDRFFAERPEGSVSTLKIQRTQQEDSAVYLCASSLLGGGSTGANVLTFGAGSRLTVL.

This clone has only one observation. The rearrangement joins TRBV6-6 to TRBJ2-1; D might be TRBD1 (6 bases). In germline, CDR1 is MNHNY, CDR2 SVGAGI (reference sequence). The CDR3 spans 14 residues. V lost 2 bases, J lost 4 bases, and 9 bases lay in between. The CDR3 here is CASSYGTTYNEQFF. As DNA, the CDR3 is TGTGCCAGCAGTTACGGGACAACATACAATGAGCAGTTCTTC.